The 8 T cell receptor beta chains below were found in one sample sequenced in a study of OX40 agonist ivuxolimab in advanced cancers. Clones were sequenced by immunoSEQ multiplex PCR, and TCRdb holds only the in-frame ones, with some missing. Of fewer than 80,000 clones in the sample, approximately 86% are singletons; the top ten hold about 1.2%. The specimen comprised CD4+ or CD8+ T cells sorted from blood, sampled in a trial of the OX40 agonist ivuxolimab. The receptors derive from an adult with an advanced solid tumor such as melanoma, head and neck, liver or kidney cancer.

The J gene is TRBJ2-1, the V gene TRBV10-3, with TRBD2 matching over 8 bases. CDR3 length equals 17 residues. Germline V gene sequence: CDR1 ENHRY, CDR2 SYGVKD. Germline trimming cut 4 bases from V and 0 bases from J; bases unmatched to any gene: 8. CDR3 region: CAISAGGGLSSYNEQFF. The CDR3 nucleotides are TGTGCCATCAGTGCCGGGGGGGGCCTGAGCTCCTACAATGAGCAGTTCTTC.

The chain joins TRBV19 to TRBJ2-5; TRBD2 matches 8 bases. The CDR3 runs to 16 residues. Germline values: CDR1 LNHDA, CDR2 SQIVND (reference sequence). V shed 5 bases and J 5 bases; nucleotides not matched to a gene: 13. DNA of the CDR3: TGTGCCAGTAGTCCCGGGACTAGTACCTCCCGGGAGACCCAGTACTTC. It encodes CASSPGTSTSRETQYF.

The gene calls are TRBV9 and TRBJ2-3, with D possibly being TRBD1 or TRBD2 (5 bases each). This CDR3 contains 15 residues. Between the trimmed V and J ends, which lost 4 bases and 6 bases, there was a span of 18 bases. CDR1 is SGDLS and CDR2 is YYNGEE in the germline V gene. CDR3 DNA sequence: TGTGCCAGCAGCTTCCGGGGCCAAGGGGACGATACGCAGTATTTT. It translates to CASSFRGQGDDTQYF.

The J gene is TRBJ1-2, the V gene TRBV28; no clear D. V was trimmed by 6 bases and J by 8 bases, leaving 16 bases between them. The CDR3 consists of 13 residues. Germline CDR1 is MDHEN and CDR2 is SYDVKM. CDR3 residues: CASRAPAIQGYTF. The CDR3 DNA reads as TGTGCCAGCAGGGCTCCAGCTATCCAGGGCTACACCTTC.

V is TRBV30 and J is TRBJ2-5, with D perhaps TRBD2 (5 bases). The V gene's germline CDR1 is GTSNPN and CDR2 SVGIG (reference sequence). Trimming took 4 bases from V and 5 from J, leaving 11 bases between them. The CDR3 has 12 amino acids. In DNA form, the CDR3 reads TGTGCCTGGACCGAGGGTAGGGAGACCCAGTACTTC. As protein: CAWTEGRETQYF. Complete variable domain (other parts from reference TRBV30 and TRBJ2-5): SQTIHQWPATLVQPVGSPLSLECTVEGTSNPNLYWYRQAAGRGLQLLFYSVGIGQISSEVPQNLSASRPQDRQFILSSKKLLLSDSGFYLCAWTEGRETQYFGPGTRLLVL.

CDR3 residues: CSVGWGRTATEAFF. The CDR3 region has the DNA TGCAGCGTAGGTTGGGGCCGGACAGCAACTGAAGCTTTCTTT. This chain joins TRBV29-1 and TRBJ1-1, with D tentatively TRBD1 (6 bases). Looked up from germline, CDR1 is SQVTM and CDR2 is ANQGSEA. CDR3 length: 14 residues. V shed 6 bases and J shed 5 bases, with 19 bases lying between them.

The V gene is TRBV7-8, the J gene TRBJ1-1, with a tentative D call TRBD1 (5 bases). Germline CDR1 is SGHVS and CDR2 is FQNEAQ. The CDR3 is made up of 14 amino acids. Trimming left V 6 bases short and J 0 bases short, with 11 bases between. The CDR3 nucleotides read TGTGCCAGCAGATCCGGGACGGTGAACACTGAAGCTTTCTTT. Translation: CASRSGTVNTEAFF. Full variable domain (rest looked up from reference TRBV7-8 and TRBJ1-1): GAGVSQSPRYKVAKRGQDVALRCDPISGHVSLFWYQQALGQGPEFLTYFQNEAQLDKSGLPSDRFFAERPEGSVSTLKIQRTQQEDSAVYLCASRSGTVNTEAFFGQGTRLTVV.

CDR3 protein: CASSQEGGNQPQHF. CDR3 bases: TGTGCCAGCAGCCAAGAGGGGGGAAATCAGCCCCAGCATTTT. The J gene is TRBJ1-5, the V gene TRBV16, with a possible D match to TRBD1 (6 bases). Germline assignment: CDR1 KGHSY and CDR2 FQNENV. CDR3 length: 14 amino acids. The V and J ends lost 2 bases and 4 bases respectively, with 9 bases between them.